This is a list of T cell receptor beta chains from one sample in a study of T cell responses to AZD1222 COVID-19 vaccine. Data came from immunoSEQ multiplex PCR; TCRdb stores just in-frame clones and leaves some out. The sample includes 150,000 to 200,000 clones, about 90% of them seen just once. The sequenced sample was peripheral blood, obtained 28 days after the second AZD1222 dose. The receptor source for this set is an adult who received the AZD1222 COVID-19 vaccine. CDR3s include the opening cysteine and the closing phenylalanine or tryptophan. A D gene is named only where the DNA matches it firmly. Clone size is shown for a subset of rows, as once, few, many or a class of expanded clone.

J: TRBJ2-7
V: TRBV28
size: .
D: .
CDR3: CASSFLSYEQYF
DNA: TGTGCCAGCAGTTTCTTGAGCTACGAGCAGTACTTC

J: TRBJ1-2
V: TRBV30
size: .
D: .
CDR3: CACNGAPRVAGYTF
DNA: TGTGCCTGCAACGGGGCACCTCGGGTTGCTGGCTACACCTTC

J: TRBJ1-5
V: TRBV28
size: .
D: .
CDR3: CASSLRRGLSNQPQHF
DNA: TGTGCCAGCAGTTTGAGAAGGGGTTTGAGCAATCAGCCCCAGCATTTT

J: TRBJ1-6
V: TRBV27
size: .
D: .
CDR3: CASSSTILGGYNSPLHF
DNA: TGTGCCAGCAGTTCAACTATCCTGGGGGGTTATAATTCACCCCTCCACTTT

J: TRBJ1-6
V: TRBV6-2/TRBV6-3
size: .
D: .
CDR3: CASSDVVQNSPLHF
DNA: TGTGCCAGCAGTGACGTCGTCCAAAATTCACCCCTCCACTTT

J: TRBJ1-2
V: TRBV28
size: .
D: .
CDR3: CASSLTQGIYGYTF
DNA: TGTGCCAGCAGTTTAACGCAGGGAATCTATGGCTACACCTTC

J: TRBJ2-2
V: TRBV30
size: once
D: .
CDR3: CAWRQGGRTGELFF
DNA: TGTGCCTGGAGACAGGGAGGAAGAACCGGGGAGCTGTTTTTT

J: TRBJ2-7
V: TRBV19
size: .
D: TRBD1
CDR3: CASRDRGDAEQYF
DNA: TGTGCCAGCCGGGACAGGGGGGATGCCGAGCAGTACTTC

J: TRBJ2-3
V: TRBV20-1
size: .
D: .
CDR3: CSALRTDTQYF
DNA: TGCAGTGCTCTACGCACAGATACGCAGTATTTT

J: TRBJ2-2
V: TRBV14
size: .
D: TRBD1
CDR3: CASSPDRGDTGELFF
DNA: TGTGCCAGCAGCCCGGACAGGGGCGACACCGGGGAGCTGTTTTTT

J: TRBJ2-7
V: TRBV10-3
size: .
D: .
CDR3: CAIGREGYEQYF
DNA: TGTGCCATCGGACGAGAGGGCTACGAGCAGTACTTC

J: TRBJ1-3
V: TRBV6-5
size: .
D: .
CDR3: CASSYGAGLSGNTIYF
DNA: TGTGCCAGCAGTTACGGGGCGGGACTCTCTGGAAACACCATATATTTT

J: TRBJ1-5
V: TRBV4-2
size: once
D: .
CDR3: CASSQGDSNQPQHF
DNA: TGTGCCAGCAGCCAAGGTGATAGCAATCAGCCCCAGCATTTT

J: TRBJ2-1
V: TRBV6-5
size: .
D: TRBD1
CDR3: CASRGTGGVLDEQFF
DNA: TGTGCCAGCCGAGGGACAGGGGGTGTCTTGGATGAGCAGTTCTTC

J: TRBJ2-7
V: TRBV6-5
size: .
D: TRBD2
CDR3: CASRGTSGSEQYF
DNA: TGTGCCAGCAGAGGGACTAGCGGTAGCGAGCAGTACTTC

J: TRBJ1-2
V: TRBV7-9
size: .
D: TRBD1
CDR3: CASSLGGWGQIYGYTF
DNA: TGTGCCAGCAGCTTAGGAGGCTGGGGACAGATCTATGGCTACACCTTC

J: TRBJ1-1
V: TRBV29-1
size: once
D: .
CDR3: CSVTTNNMNTEAFF
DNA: TGCAGCGTGACCACAAATAACATGAACACTGAAGCTTTCTTT

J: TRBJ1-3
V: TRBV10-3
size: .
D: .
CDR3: CAISESRGTGNTIYF
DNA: TGTGCCATCAGTGAGTCGAGAGGAACTGGAAACACCATATATTTT

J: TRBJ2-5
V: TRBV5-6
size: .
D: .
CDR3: CASSLMRGETQYF
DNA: TGTGCCAGCAGCTTGATGAGGGGAGAGACCCAGTACTTC

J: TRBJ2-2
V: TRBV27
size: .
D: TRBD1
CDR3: CALYRGHWGKDTGELFF
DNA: TGTGCCCTTTATAGGGGGCATTGGGGAAAGGACACCGGGGAGCTGTTTTTT